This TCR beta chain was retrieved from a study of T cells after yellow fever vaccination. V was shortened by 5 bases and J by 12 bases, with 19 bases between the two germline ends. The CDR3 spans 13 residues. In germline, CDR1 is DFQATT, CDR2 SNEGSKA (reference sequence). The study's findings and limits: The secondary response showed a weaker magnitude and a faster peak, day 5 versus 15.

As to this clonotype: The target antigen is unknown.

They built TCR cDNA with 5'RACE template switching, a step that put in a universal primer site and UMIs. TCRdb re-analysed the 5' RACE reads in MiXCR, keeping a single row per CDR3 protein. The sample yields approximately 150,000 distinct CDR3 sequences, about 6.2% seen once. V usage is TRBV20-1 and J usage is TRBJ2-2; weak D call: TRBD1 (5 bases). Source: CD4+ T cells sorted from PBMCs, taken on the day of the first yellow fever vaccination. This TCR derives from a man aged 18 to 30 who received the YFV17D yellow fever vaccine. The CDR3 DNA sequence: TGCAGTGCTCGGACACGTACCCGCGATAAGCTGTTTTTT. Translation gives CSARTRTRDKLFF.